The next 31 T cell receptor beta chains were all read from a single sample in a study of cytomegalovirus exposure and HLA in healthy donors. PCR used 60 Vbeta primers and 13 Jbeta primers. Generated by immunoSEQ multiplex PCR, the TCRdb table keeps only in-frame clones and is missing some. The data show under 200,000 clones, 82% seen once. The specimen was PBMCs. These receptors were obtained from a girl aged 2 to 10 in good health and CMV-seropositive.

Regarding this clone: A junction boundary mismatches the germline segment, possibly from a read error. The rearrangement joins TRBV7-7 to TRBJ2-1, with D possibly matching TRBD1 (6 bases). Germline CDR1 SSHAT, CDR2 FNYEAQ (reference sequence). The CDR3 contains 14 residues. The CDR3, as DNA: TGTGCTAGCAGCTTAGCATTCAGGGGCGATGAGCAGTTCTTC. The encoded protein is CASSLAFRGDEQFF.

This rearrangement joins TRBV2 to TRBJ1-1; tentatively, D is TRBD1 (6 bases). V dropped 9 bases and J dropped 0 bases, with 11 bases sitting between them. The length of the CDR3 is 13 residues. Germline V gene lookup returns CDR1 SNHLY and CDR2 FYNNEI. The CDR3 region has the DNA TGTGCCAGAGCTGGGACACTGAACACTGAAGCTTTCTTT. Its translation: CARAGTLNTEAFF.

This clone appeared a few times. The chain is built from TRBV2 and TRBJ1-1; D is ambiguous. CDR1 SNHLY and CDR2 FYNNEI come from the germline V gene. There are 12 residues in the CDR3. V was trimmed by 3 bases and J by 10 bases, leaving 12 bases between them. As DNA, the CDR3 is TGTGCCAGCAGTGAGACGGGGATCGGAGCTTTCTTT. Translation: CASSETGIGAFF.

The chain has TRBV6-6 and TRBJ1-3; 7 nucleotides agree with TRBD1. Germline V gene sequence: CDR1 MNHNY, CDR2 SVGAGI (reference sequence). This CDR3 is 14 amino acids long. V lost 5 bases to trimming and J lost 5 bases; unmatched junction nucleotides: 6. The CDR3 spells CASSTGELRNTIYF. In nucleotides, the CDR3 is TGTGCCAGCAGTACAGGGGAACTTAGAAACACCATATATTTT.

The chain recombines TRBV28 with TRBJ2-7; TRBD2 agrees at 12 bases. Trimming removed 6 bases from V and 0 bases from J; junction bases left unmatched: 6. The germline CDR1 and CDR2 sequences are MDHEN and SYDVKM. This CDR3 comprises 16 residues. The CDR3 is CASREGTSGYSYEQYF. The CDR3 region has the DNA TGTGCCAGCAGGGAAGGGACTAGCGGGTACTCCTACGAGCAGTACTTC.

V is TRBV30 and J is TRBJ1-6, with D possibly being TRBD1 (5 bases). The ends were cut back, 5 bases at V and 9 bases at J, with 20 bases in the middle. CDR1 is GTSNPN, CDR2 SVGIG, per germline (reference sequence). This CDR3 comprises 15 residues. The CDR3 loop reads CAWDQGSLGGSPLHF. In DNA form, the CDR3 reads TGTGCCTGGGACCAGGGATCCCTCGGGGGTTCACCCCTCCACTTT.

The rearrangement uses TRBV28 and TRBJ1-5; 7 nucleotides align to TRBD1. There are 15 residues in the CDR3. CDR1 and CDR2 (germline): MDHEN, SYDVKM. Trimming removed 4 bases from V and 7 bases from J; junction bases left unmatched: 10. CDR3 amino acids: CASSSPGTAVQPQHF. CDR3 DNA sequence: TGTGCCAGCAGTTCCCCCGGGACAGCAGTCCAGCCCCAGCATTTT. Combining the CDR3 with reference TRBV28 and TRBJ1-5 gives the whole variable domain DVKVTQSSRYLVKRTGEKVFLECVQDMDHENMFWYRQDPGLGLRLIYFSYDVKMKEKGDIPEGYSVSREKKERFSLILESASTNQTSMYLCASSSPGTAVQPQHFGDGTRLSIL.

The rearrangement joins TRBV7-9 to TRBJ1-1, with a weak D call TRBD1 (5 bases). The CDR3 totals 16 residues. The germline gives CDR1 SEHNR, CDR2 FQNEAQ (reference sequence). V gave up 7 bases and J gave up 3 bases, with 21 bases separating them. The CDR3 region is CASILLSGARDTEAFF. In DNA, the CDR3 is TGTGCCAGCATTTTATTAAGCGGGGCCAGAGACACTGAAGCTTTCTTT. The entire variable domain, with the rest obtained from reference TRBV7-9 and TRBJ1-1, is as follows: DTGVSQNPRHKITKRGQNVTFRCDPISEHNRLYWYRQTLGQGPEFLTYFQNEAQLEKSRLLSDRFSAERPKGSFSTLEIQRTEQGDSAMYLCASILLSGARDTEAFFGQGTRLTVV.

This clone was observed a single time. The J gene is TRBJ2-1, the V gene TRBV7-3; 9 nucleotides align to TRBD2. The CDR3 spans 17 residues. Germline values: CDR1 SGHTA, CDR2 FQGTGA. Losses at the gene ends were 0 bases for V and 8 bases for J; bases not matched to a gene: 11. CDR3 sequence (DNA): TGTGCCAGCAGCTTAACAGGGGACGCGGGAGGGAGCGATGAGCAGTTCTTC. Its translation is CASSLTGDAGGSDEQFF.

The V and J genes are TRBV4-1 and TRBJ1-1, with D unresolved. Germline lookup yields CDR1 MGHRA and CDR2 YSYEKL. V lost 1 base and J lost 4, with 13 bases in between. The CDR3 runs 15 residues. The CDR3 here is CASSQGVGGSTEAFF. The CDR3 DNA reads TGCGCCAGCAGCCAAGGAGTTGGCGGGAGCACTGAAGCTTTCTTT.

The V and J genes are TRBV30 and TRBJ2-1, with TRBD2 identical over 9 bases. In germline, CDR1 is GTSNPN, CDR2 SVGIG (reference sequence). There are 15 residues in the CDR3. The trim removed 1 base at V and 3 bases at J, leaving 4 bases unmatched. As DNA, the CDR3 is TGTGCCTGGAGTGGAATAGCGGGAGTCTACAATGAGCAGTTCTTC. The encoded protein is CAWSGIAGVYNEQFF. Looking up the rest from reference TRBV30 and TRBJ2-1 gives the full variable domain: SQTIHQWPATLVQPVGSPLSLECTVEGTSNPNLYWYRQAAGRGLQLLFYSVGIGQISSEVPQNLSASRPQDRQFILSSKKLLLSDSGFYLCAWSGIAGVYNEQFFGPGTRLTVL.

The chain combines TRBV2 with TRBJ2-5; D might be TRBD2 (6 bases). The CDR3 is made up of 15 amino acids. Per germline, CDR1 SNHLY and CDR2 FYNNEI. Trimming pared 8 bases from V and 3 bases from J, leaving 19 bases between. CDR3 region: CASGEDSPTEETQYF. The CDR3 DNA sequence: TGTGCCAGCGGGGAGGACTCCCCGACCGAAGAGACCCAGTACTTC.

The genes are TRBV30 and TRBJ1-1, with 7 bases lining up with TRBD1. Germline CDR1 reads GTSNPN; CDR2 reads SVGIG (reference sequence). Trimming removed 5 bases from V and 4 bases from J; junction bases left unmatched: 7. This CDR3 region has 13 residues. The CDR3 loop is CAWERGLGTEAFF. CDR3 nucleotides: TGTGCCTGGGAAAGGGGGCTCGGCACTGAAGCTTTCTTT.

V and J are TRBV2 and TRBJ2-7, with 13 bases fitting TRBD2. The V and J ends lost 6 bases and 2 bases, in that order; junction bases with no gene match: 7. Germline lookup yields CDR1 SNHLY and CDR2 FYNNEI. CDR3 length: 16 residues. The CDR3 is CASSDPGTSGTYEQYF. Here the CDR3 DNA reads TGTGCCAGCAGCGACCCCGGGACTAGCGGGACCTACGAGCAGTACTTC.

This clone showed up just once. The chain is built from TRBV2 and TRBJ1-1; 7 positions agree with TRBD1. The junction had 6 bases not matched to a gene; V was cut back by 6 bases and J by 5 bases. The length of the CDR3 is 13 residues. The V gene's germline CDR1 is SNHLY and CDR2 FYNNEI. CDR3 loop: CASRDRVVTEAFF. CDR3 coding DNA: TGTGCCAGCAGAGACAGGGTGGTGACTGAAGCTTTCTTT.

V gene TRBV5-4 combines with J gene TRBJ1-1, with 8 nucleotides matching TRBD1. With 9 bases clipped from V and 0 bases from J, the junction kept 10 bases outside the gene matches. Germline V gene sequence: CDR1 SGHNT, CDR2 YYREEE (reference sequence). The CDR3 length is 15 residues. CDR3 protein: CATYTGGGLNTEAFF. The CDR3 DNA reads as TGTGCCACCTACACAGGGGGAGGGTTGAACACTGAAGCTTTCTTT.

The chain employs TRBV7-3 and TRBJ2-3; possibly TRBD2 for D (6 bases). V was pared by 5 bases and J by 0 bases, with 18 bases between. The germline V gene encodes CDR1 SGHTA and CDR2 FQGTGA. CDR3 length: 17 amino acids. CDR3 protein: CASSPPPGEGSTDTQYF. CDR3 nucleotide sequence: TGTGCCAGCAGCCCACCTCCGGGAGAAGGAAGCACAGATACGCAGTATTTT.

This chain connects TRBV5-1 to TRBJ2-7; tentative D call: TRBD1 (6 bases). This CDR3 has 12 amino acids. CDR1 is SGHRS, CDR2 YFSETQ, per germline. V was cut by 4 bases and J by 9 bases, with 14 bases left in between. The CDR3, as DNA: TGCGCCAGCAGCCCGCCAGGGGTCAGGCAGTACTTC. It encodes CASSPPGVRQYF.

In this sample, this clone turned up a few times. CDR3 region: CASTLVGAGDEQYF. In DNA form, the CDR3 reads TGTGCCAGCACCTTGGTGGGGGCCGGCGACGAGCAGTACTTC. The J gene is TRBJ2-7, the V gene TRBV28; D possibly corresponds to TRBD1 (6 bases). This CDR3 is built from 14 residues. V lost 7 bases and J 5 bases, leaving 18 bases between the germline ends. Germline values: CDR1 MDHEN, CDR2 SYDVKM. The full variable domain, with the rest looked up from reference TRBV28 and TRBJ2-7, is DVKVTQSSRYLVKRTGEKVFLECVQDMDHENMFWYRQDPGLGLRLIYFSYDVKMKEKGDIPEGYSVSREKKERFSLILESASTNQTSMYLCASTLVGAGDEQYFGPGTRLTVT.

CDR3 DNA: TGCGCCAGCAGCCAAGTTTTCCCTAGCGGGAGGGTAGAGACCCAGTACTTC. Translated, it gives CASSQVFPSGRVETQYF. The J gene is TRBJ2-5, the V gene TRBV4-1, with TRBD2 identical over 12 bases. The V gene end was trimmed by 1 base and the J gene end by 4 bases; junction bases not matched to a gene: 7. Germline CDR1 is MGHRA and CDR2 is YSYEKL. CDR3 length: 17 residues.

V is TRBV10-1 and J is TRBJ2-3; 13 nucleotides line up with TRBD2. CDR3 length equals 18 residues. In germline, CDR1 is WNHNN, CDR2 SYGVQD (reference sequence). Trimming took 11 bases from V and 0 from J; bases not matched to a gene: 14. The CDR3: CAVRPRGTSGTSTDTQYF. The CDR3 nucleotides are TGCGCCGTCCGACCCCGGGGGACTAGCGGGACTAGCACAGATACGCAGTATTTT.

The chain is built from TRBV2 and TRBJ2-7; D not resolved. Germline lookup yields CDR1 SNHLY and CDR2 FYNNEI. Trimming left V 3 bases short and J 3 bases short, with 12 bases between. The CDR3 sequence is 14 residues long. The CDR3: CASSDTGQNYEQYF. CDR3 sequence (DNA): TGTGCCAGCAGTGATACTGGGCAGAACTACGAGCAGTACTTC.

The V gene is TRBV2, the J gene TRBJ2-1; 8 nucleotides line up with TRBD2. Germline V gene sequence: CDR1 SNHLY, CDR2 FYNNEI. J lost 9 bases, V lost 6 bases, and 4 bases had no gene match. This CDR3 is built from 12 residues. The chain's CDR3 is CASRGLVREQFF. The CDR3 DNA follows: TGTGCCAGCAGGGGACTAGTACGTGAGCAGTTCTTC.

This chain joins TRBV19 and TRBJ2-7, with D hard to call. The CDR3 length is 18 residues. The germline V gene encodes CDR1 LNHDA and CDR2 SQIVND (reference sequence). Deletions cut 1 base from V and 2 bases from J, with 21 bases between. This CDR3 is CASSIGHRSVVLTYEQYF. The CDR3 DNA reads TGTGCCAGTAGTATAGGCCATCGTTCAGTCGTTCTTACCTACGAGCAGTACTTC. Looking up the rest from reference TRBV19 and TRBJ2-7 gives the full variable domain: DGGITQSPKYLFRKEGQNVTLSCEQNLNHDAMYWYRQDPGQGLRLIYYSQIVNDFQKGDIAEGYSVSREKKESFPLTVTSAQKNPTAFYLCASSIGHRSVVLTYEQYFGPGTRLTVT.

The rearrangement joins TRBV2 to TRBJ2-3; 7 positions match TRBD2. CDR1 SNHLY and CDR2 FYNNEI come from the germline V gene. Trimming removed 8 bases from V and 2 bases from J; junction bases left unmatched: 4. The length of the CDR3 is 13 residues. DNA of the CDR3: TGTGCCAGCTGGGGGAGGGACACAGATACGCAGTATTTT. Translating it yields CASWGRDTDTQYF.

CDR3 DNA: TGCGCCAGCAGCCAACACTCCTACAATGAGCAGTTCTTC. It translates to CASSQHSYNEQFF. V gene TRBV4-1 combines with J gene TRBJ2-1, with D unclear. CDR3 length: 13 residues. The V gene's germline CDR1 is MGHRA and CDR2 YSYEKL. V lost 2 bases, J lost 0 bases, and 2 bases lay in between.

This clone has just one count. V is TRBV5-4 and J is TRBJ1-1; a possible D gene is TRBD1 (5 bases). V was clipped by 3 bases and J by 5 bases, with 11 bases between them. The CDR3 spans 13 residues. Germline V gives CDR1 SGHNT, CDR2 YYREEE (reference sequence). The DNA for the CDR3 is TGTGCCAGCAGCTGGACAATGGGGACTGAAGCTTTCTTT. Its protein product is CASSWTMGTEAFF.

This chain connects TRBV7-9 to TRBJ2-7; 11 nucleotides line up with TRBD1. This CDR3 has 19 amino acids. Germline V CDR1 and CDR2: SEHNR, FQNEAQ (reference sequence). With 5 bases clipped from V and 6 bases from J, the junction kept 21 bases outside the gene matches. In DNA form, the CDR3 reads TGTGCCAGCAGCCGATGGAGCGGGACAGGGGGTTCTGTCTCGCGCGAGCAGTACTTC. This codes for CASSRWSGTGGSVSREQYF.

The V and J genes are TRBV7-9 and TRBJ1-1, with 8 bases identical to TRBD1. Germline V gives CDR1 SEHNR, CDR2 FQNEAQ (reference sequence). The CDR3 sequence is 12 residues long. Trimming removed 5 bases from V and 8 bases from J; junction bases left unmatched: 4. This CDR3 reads CASSHGDREAFF. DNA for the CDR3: TGTGCCAGCAGCCACGGGGACAGGGAAGCTTTCTTT.

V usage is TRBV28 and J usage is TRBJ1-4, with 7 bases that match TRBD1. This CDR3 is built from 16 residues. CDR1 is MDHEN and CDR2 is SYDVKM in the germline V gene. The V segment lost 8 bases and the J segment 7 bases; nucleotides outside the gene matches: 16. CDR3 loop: CASRYLTGQGGEKLFF. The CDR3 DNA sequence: TGTGCCAGCCGGTATCTGACAGGGCAAGGAGGTGAAAAACTGTTTTTT.

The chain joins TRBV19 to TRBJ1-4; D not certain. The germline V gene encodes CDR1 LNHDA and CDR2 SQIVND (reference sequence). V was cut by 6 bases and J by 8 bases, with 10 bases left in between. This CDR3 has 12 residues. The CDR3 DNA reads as TGTGCCAGTAGGCGGGGTAGGGAAAAACTGTTTTTT. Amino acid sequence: CASRRGREKLFF.